The TCR beta chain described here comes from a study of T cell repertoires in cytomegalovirus infection. Study information: Indicated by public TCR beta signatures were CMV infection and matching HLA type.

Trimming took 6 bases from V and 6 from J, leaving 20 bases between them. This CDR3 is 15 amino acids long. Worth noting for this clonotype: Its cognate antigen is unknown.

TCRdb ran MiXCR on the reads and lists one entry per CDR3 protein. The sample lists 630,000 or so distinct CDR3 sequences, around 24% occurring once. Study-wide points: Ex vivo, HLA-C-restricted CMV-specific TCR beta clonotypes prevailed over the rest of the response.

The TCR sequence derives from a human donor in good health (CMV status not recorded). Some clones in this sample may be carry-over from other donors' samples. Sequences were obtained from CD8+ T cells from PBMCs. The chain recombines TRBV12-3 or TRBV12-4 with TRBJ1-1, with D unclear. The CDR3 here is CASRSLLSNDAEAFF. The CDR3 region has the DNA TGTGCCAGCAGATCGTTGCTATCAAACGACGCTGAAGCTTTCTTT.